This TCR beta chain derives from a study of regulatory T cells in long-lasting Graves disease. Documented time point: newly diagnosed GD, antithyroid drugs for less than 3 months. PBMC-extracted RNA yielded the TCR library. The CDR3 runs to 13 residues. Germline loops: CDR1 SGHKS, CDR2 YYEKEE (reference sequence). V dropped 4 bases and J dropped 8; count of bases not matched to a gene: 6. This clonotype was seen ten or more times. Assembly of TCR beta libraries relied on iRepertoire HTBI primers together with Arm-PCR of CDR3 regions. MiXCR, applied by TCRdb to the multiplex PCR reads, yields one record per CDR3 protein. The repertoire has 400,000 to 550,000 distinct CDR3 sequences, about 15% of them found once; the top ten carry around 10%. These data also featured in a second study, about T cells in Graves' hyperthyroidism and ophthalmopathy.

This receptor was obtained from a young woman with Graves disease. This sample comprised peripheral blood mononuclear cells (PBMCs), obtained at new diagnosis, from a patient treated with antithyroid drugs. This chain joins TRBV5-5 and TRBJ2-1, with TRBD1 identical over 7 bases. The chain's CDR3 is CASSQGQNYEQFF. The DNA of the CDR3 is TGTGCCAGCAGCCAGGGACAGAACTATGAGCAGTTCTTC.